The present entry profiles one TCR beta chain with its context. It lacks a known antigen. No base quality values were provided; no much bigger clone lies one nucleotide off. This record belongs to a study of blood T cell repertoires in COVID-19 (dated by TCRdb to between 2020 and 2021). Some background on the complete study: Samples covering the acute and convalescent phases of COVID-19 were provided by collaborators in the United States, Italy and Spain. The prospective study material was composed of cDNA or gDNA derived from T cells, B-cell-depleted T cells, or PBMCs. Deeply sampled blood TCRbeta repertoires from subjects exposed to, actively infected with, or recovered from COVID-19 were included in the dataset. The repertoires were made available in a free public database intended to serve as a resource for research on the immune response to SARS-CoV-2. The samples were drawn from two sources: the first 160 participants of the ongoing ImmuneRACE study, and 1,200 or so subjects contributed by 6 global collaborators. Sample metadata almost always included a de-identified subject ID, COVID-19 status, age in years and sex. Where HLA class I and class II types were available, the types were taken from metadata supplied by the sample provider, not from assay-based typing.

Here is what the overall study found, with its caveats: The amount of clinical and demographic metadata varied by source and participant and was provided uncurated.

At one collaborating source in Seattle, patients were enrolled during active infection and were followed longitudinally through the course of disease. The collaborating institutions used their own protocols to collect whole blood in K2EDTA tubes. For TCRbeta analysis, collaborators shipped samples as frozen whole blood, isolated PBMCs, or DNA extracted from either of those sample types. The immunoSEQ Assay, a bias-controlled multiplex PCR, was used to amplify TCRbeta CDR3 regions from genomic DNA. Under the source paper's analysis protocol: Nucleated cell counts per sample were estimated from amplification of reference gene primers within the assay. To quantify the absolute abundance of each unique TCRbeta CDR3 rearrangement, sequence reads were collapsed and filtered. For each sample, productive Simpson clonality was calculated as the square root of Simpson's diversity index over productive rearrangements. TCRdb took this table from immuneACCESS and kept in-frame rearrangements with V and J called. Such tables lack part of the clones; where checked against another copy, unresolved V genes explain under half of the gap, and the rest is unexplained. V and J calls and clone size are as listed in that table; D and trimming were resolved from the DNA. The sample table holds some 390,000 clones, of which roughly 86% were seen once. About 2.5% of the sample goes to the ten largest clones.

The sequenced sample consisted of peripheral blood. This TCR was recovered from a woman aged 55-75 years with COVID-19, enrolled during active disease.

The nucleotide sequence is given as TGTGCCAGCAGCGTTACAGAATATAGCAATCAGCCCCAGCATTTT. This yields the protein CASSVTEYSNQPQHF. The rearrangement joined TRBV4-2 to TRBJ1-5; the D segment cannot be called with confidence. The germline V gene gives CDR1 as LGHNA and CDR2 as YNFKEQ. Trimming takes 5 bases from V and 0 bases from J, and the germline ends sit 11 bases apart. From the cysteine through the phenylalanine, the CDR3 covers 15 amino acids. Only the CDR3 portion is preserved as DNA: 45 bases, with reading frame beginning at the first base.